The subject of this entry is one T cell receptor (beta chain). TCRdb's copy holds only in-frame clones and misses some; the assay was immunoSEQ multiplex PCR. Found here are roughly 6,100 clones, 21% of them singletons; the top ten hold around 15%. The data are from a study of sequential checkpoint blockade in melanoma. As for the study in general: DNA from over 80 pretreatment tumor samples underwent TCRβ immunosequencing. After nivolumab or ipilimumab alone, about two dozen patients had week-13 rebiopsies.

Documented treatment: randomized to nivolumab then ipilimumab (arm A) or the reverse (arm B). Sequenced here: tumor tissue (inferred from file names), sampled from a patient given nivolumab and ipilimumab in sequence. This TCR derives from a human donor with melanoma.

CDR3 coding DNA: TGCGCCAGCAGTGAGTCGACGCTACGAACCAATTCACCCCTCCACTTT. This sequence encodes CASSESTLRTNSPLHF. The chain couples TRBV10-2 to TRBJ1-6; D not resolved. Germline values: CDR1 WSHSY, CDR2 SAAADI. The CDR3 runs to 16 residues. The V gene lost 0 bases and the J gene lost 7 bases, with 13 bases spanning the gap.